The clone carrying this T cell receptor beta chain occurred many times. Its antigen is undetermined. TCRdb redid the calling of the reads with MiXCR, one entry per CDR3 protein. This table has about 68,000 distinct CDR3 sequences, approximately 22% appearing once. This record belongs to a study of T cell repertoires in cytomegalovirus infection. Study details: A matching HLA type, together with CMV infection, was signaled by public TCR beta signatures.

Study-wide points: CMV-specific TCR beta clonotypes restricted by HLA-C dominated the ex vivo response. Cumulative public TCR beta family frequency identified CMV carriers with the relevant HLA.

The V gene lost 3 bases and the J gene lost 0 bases, with 8 bases spanning the gap. This CDR3 is built from 14 residues. Germline-derived CDR1 and CDR2 are SGHTA and FQGNSA. The source material was PBMCs, sequenced either directly or after in vitro stimulation (not recorded which). The clonotype comes from a human donor in good health (CMV status not recorded). Some clones in this sample may be carry-over from other donors' samples. This sequence joins TRBV7-2 and TRBJ2-5; D unresolved. The CDR3, as DNA: TGTGCCAGCAGCTTGAACGGGTACCAAGAGACCCAGTACTTC. It is translated as CASSLNGYQETQYF.